These 20 T cell receptor beta chains were sequenced from one sample in a study of T-cell reconstitution after alpha-beta-depleted transplantation in children. The library targeted TCRbeta and was prepared with unique molecular identifiers. TCRdb fed the PCR reads into MiXCR, producing one record per CDR3 protein. The repertoire includes about 440,000 distinct CDR3 sequences, 43% of them detected once, and roughly 27% sits in the top ten. The sequences come from PBMCs, collected before TCRalphabeta/CD19-depleted stem cell transplant. The receptors originated from a girl between 2 and 10 years old with aplastic anemia, due to receive a stem cell transplant.

This clonotype showed up just a few times. The chain links TRBV20-1 to TRBJ2-2; no clear D gene. V dropped 6 bases and J dropped 0 bases, with 14 bases sitting between them. Germline V gene sequence: CDR1 DFQATT, CDR2 SNEGSKA (reference sequence). This CDR3 has 15 residues. CDR3 amino acids: CSAPRSGTNTGELFF. The CDR3, as DNA: TGCAGTGCCCCCCGGTCGGGTACGAACACCGGGGAGCTGTTTTTT.

This clonotype was observed a handful of times. This chain uses TRBV7-6 with TRBJ2-1; D is unclear. V was cut by 5 bases and J by 2 bases, with 7 bases left in between. The V gene's germline CDR1 is SGHVS and CDR2 FNYEAQ. The CDR3 totals 13 residues. CDR3 sequence reads: CASSPAAYNEQFF. The CDR3 DNA sequence: TGTGCCAGCAGCCCGGCCGCCTACAATGAGCAGTTCTTC.

The rearrangement links TRBV12-3 or TRBV12-4 to TRBJ1-2; D uncertain. The CDR3 length is 13 residues. Trimming left V 4 bases short and J 3 bases short, with 9 bases between. The CDR3 sequence is CASSSLSDYGYTF. The CDR3 bases are TGTGCCAGCAGTTCCTTATCTGACTATGGCTACACCTTC.

The chain couples TRBV6-2 or TRBV6-3 to TRBJ1-5, with TRBD1 identical over 7 bases. Germline V lookup: CDR1 MNHEY, CDR2 SVGEGT. The V segment lost 6 bases and the J segment 5 bases; nucleotides outside the gene matches: 7. This CDR3 region has 14 residues. The CDR3 here is CASSLDRDHQPQHF. For the CDR3, the DNA is TGTGCCAGCAGCTTAGACAGGGACCATCAGCCCCAGCATTTT.

This clonotype was counted once. The rearrangement links TRBV19 to TRBJ1-2; D may be TRBD1 (5 bases). Trimming pared 3 bases from V and 2 bases from J, leaving 10 bases between. CDR1 is LNHDA and CDR2 is SQIVND in the germline V gene (reference sequence). The CDR3 covers 14 residues. The CDR3 region has the DNA TGTGCCAGTAGTATGGGTCCAGGGAACTATGGCTACACCTTC. Its protein is CASSMGPGNYGYTF.

This clonotype was detected many times. The rearrangement links TRBV12-3 or TRBV12-4 to TRBJ2-2; D is possibly TRBD1 (5 bases). Trimming took off 4 bases at V and 6 bases at J, with 12 bases between the two ends. There are 14 residues in the CDR3. The CDR3 DNA reads as TGTGCCAGCAGTTCCCCGCAGGGTCCCGGGGAGCTGTTTTTT. This translates into CASSSPQGPGELFF.

J is TRBJ2-1 and V is TRBV29-1; no clear D. This CDR3 has 13 residues. The ends were cut back, 3 bases at V and 1 base at J, with 7 bases in the middle. CDR1 and CDR2 from the germline V gene are SQVTM and ANQGSEA. CDR3 in amino acids: CSVDRLSYNEQFF. CDR3 nucleotides: TGCAGCGTTGACAGACTTTCCTACAATGAGCAGTTCTTC.

The rearrangement links TRBV27 to TRBJ2-7; D uncertain. With 0 bases removed from V and 2 bases from J, the gap between germline ends came to 8 bases. Germline V lookup: CDR1 MNHEY, CDR2 SMNVEV (reference sequence). The CDR3 has 14 amino acids. CDR3 in amino acids: CASSLSDDTYEQYF. CDR3 coding DNA: TGTGCCAGCAGTTTATCGGACGATACCTACGAGCAGTACTTC.

The chain joins TRBV20-1 to TRBJ2-7; D perhaps matches TRBD2 (6 bases). V was pared by 3 bases and J by 3 bases, with 15 bases between. Looked up from germline, CDR1 is DFQATT and CDR2 is SNEGSKA (reference sequence). The CDR3 is 14 amino acids. This CDR3 reads CSASPRGSGYEQYF. CDR3 coding DNA: TGCAGTGCTAGCCCCCGGGGTAGCGGCTACGAGCAGTACTTC.

The sample holds a few counts of this clonotype. The chain recombines TRBV4-2 with TRBJ1-1; 8 bases are shared with TRBD1. The V and J ends lost 4 bases and 2 bases, in that order; junction bases with no gene match: 18. CDR3 length equals 19 residues. The germline gives CDR1 LGHNA, CDR2 YNFKEQ. CDR3 region: CASSPSDRGRVGSNTEAFF. CDR3 nucleotide sequence: TGTGCCAGCAGCCCGAGTGACAGGGGAAGGGTAGGGAGTAACACTGAAGCTTTCTTT.

The V call is TRBV6-2 or TRBV6-3, the J call TRBJ2-7, with D maybe TRBD1 (5 bases). The CDR3 loop spans 12 amino acids. V was cut by 6 bases and J by 2 bases, with 8 bases left in between. In germline, CDR1 is MNHEY, CDR2 SVGEGT. The CDR3 loop reads CASRTDTYEQYF. In DNA form, the CDR3 reads TGTGCCAGCAGAACGGACACCTACGAGCAGTACTTC.

V usage is TRBV7-2 and J usage is TRBJ2-2; TRBD1 is a possible D gene (5 bases). The CDR3 covers 17 residues. The germline gives CDR1 SGHTA, CDR2 FQGNSA. Trimming shortened V by 2 bases and J by 5 bases, and 18 bases separated the two germline ends. CDR3 DNA: TGTGCCAGCAGCTTAAGTGAGCTGGAACAGGTGACCGGGGAGCTGTTTTTT. It codes for CASSLSELEQVTGELFF.

This chain uses TRBV7-9 with TRBJ1-1; 8 nucleotides align to TRBD1. Losses at the gene ends were 5 bases for V and 4 bases for J; bases not matched to a gene: 6. CDR1 is SEHNR and CDR2 is FQNEAQ in the germline V gene (reference sequence). The CDR3 spans 14 residues. The DNA of the CDR3 is TGTGCCAGCAGCGCCTCGGACAGGGCCACTGAAGCTTTCTTT. It translates to CASSASDRATEAFF.

This clonotype has a handful of counts. V gene TRBV4-1 combines with J gene TRBJ2-7, with no clear D. This CDR3 has 15 amino acids. V shed 1 base and J shed 3 bases, with 13 bases lying between them. Germline assignment: CDR1 MGHRA and CDR2 YSYEKL. DNA of the CDR3: TGCGCCAGCAGCCAAGTCGGGTCAACGGACTACGAGCAGTACTTC. It encodes CASSQVGSTDYEQYF.

The chain has TRBV10-3 and TRBJ2-1; 13 bases map to TRBD2. V dropped 10 bases and J dropped 7; count of bases not matched to a gene: 10. The CDR3 spans 15 residues. Germline lookup yields CDR1 ENHRY and CDR2 SYGVKD. Written as DNA, the CDR3 is TGTGCCACCGGTCAGGGACTAGCGGGAAAGAATGAGCAGTTCTTC. It translates to CATGQGLAGKNEQFF.

V gene TRBV29-1 combines with J gene TRBJ2-1, with D possibly being TRBD2 (5 bases). The CDR3 runs to 14 residues. V was clipped by 4 bases and J by 6 bases, with 16 bases between them. From germline, CDR1 is SQVTM and CDR2 ANQGSEA. The CDR3 sequence: CSVAFAGQPNEQFF. The CDR3 DNA sequence: TGCAGCGTTGCTTTTGCGGGCCAGCCCAATGAGCAGTTCTTC.

This sequence joins TRBV7-9 and TRBJ1-5; TRBD1 aligns across 8 bases. The germline gives CDR1 SEHNR, CDR2 FQNEAQ (reference sequence). V shed 5 bases, J shed 15 bases, and the junction held 12 bases outside the gene matches. The CDR3 length is 13 residues. Here the CDR3 DNA reads TGTGCCAGCAGCCCCCGGACAGGGTCACTTATGCATTTT. It encodes CASSPRTGSLMHF.

On this clonotype itself: This clone may be a read error of a much larger clone one base away. The chain links TRBV30 to TRBJ2-2; no reliable D call. Germline CDR1 GTSNPN, CDR2 SVGIG (reference sequence). V was clipped by 5 bases and J by 5 bases, with 15 bases between them. The CDR3 loop spans 14 amino acids. The CDR3 DNA is TGTGCCTGGGGTGCAATTACGGGTACCGGGGAGCTGTTTTTT. This encodes CAWGAITGTGELFF.

This sequence joins TRBV7-6 and TRBJ2-5; no clear D gene. The germline CDR1 and CDR2 sequences are SGHVS and FNYEAQ. Trimming removed 5 bases at V and 0 bases at J, with 13 bases between. The CDR3 extends over 15 amino acids. CDR3 protein: CASSEEYENQETQYF. CDR3 sequence (DNA): TGTGCCAGCAGCGAAGAGTACGAAAACCAAGAGACCCAGTACTTC.

This clonotype has just a few counts. This chain joins TRBV10-3 and TRBJ2-5; D not certain. V was pared by 4 bases and J by 3 bases, with 6 bases between. Germline loops: CDR1 ENHRY, CDR2 SYGVKD. CDR3 length equals 12 residues. The CDR3 protein is CAISALEETQYF. CDR3 bases: TGTGCCATCAGTGCCCTTGAAGAGACCCAGTACTTC.